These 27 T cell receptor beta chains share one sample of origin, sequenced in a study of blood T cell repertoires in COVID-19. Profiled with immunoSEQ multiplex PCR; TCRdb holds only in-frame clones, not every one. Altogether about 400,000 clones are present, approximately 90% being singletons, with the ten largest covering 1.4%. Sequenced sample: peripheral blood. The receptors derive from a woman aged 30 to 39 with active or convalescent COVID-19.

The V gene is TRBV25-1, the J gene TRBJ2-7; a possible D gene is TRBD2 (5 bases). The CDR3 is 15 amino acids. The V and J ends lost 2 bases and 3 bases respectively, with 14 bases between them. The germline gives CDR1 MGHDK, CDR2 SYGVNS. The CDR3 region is CASSELSTTIYEQYF. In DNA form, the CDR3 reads TGTGCCAGCAGTGAACTCTCGACTACTATCTACGAGCAGTACTTC.

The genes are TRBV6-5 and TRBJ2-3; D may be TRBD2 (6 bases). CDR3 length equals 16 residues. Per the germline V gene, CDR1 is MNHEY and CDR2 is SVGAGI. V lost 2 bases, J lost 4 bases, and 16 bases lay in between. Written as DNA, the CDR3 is TGTGCCAGCAGTTACATTGCGGGACCCACCCCAGATACGCAGTATTTT. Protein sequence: CASSYIAGPTPDTQYF.

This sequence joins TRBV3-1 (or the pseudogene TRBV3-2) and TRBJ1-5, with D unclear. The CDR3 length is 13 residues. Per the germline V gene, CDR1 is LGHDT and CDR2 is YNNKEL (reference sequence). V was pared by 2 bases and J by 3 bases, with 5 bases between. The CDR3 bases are TGTGCCAGCAGCCAATGGCCCAATCAGCCCCAGCATTTT. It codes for CASSQWPNQPQHF.

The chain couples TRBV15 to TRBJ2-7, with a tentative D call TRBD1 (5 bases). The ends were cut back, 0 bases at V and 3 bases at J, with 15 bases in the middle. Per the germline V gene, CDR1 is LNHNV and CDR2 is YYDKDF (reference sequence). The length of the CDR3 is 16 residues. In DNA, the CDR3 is TGTGCCACCAGCAGAGATCATTCCGGACAAAACTACGAGCAGTACTTC. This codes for CATSRDHSGQNYEQYF.

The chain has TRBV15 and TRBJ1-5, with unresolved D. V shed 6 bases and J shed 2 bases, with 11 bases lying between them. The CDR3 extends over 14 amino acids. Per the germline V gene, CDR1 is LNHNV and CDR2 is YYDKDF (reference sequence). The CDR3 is CATSSVVGNQPQHF. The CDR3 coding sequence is TGTGCCACCAGTTCAGTGGTGGGCAATCAGCCCCAGCATTTT.

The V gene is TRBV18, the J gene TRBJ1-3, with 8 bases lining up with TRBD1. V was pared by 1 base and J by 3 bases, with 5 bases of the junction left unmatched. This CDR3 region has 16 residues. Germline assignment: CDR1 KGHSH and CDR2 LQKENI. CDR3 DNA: TGTGCCAGCTCACCACAGGACAGGGTTATTGGAAACACCATATATTTT. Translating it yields CASSPQDRVIGNTIYF.

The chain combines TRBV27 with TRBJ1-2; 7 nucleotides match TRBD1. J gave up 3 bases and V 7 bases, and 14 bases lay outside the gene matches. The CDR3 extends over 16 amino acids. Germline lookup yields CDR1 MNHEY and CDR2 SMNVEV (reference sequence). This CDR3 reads CASTSSHGTEYYGYTF. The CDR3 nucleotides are TGTGCCAGCACGAGTTCTCACGGGACAGAATACTATGGCTACACCTTC.

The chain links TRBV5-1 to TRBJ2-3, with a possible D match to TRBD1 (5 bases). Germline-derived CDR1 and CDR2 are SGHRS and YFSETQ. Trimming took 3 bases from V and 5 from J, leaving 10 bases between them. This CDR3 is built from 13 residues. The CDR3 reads CASSSTEEDTQYF. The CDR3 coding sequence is TGCGCCAGCAGCTCGACAGAAGAAGATACGCAGTATTTT.

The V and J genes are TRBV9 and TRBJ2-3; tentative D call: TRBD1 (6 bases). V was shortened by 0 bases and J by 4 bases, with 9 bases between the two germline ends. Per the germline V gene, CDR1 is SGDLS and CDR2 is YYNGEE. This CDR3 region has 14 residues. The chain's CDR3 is CASSVGSGADTQYF. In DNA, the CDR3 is TGTGCCAGCAGCGTAGGTTCAGGGGCAGATACGCAGTATTTT. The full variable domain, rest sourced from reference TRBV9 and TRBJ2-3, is DSGVTQTPKHLITATGQRVTLRCSPRSGDLSVYWYQQSLDQGLQFLIQYYNGEERAKGNILERFSAQQFPDLHSELNLSSLELGDSALYFCASSVGSGADTQYFGPGTRLTVL.

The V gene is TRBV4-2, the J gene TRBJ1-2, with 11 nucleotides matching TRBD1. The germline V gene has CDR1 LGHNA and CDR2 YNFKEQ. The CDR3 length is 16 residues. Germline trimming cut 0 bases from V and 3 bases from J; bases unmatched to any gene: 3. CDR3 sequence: CASSQDRTGGYYGYTF. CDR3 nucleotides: TGTGCCAGCAGCCAAGACCGGACAGGGGGCTACTATGGCTACACCTTC.

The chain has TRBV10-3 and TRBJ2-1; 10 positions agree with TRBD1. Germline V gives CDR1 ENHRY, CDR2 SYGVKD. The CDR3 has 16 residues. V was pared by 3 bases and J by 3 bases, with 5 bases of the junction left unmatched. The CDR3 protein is CAISDPGTGVYNEQFF. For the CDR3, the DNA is TGTGCCATCAGTGATCCCGGGACAGGGGTCTACAATGAGCAGTTCTTC.

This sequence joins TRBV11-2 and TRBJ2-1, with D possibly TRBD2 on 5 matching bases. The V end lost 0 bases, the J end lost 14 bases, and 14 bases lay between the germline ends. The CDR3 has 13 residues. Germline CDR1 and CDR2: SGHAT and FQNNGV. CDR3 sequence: CASSLESSQMEFF. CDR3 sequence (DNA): TGTGCCAGCAGCTTAGAATCTAGCCAGATGGAGTTCTTC.

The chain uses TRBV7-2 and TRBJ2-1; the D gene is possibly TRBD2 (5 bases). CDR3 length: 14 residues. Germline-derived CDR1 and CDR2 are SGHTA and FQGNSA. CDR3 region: CAVLGSFSYNEQFF. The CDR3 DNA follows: TGTGCTGTCCTAGGGAGCTTCTCCTACAATGAGCAGTTCTTC.

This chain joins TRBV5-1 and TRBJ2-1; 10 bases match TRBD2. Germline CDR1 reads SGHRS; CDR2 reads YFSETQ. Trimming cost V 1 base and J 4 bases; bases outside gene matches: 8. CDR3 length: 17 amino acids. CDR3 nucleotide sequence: TGCGCCAGCAGCTTGAGGTTTAGCGGGGGGACTTACAATGAGCAGTTCTTC. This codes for CASSLRFSGGTYNEQFF.

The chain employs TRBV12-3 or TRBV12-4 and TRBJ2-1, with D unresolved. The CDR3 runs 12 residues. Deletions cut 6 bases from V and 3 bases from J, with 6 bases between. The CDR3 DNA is TGTGCCAGCAGCCTCGGCTACAATGAGCAGTTCTTC. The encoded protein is CASSLGYNEQFF.

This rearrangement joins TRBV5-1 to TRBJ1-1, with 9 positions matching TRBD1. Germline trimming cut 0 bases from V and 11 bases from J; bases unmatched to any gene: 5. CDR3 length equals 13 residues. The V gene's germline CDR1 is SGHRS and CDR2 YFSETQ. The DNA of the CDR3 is TGCGCCAGCAGCTTGGGGGACAGGGCCGCGGCTTTCTTT. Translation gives CASSLGDRAAAFF. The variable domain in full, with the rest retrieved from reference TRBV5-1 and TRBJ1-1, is KAGVTQTPRYLIKTRGQQVTLSCSPISGHRSVSWYQQTPGQGLQFLFEYFSETQRNKGNFPGRFSGRQFSNSRSEMNVSTLELGDSALYLCASSLGDRAAAFFGQGTRLTVV.

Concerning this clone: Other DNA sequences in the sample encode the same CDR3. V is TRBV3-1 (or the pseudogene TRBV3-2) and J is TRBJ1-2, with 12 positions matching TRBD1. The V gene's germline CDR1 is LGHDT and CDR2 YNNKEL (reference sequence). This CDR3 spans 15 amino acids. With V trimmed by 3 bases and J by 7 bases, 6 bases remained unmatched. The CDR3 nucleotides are TGTGCCAGCAGCCATACGGGACAGGGGGCTGGTGGCTACACCTTC. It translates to CASSHTGQGAGGYTF.

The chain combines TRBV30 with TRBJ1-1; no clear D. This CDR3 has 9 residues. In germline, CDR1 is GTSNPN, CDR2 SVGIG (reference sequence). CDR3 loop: CAVGSEAFF. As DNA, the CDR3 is TGTGCTGTGGGGAGCGAAGCTTTCTTT.

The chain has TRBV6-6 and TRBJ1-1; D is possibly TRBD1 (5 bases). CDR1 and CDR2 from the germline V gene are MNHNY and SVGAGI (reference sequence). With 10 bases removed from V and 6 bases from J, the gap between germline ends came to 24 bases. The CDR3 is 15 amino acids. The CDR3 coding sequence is TGTGCCACCCGGGGGTGGTCAGGGCCTTTTTCTGAAGCTTTCTTT. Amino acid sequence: CATRGWSGPFSEAFF.

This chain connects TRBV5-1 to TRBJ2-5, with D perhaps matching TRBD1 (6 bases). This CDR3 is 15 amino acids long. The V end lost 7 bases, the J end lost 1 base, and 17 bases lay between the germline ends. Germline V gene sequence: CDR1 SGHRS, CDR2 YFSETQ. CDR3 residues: CASLTGTRIQETQYF. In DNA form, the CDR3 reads TGCGCCAGCCTAACCGGGACACGAATCCAAGAGACCCAGTACTTC.

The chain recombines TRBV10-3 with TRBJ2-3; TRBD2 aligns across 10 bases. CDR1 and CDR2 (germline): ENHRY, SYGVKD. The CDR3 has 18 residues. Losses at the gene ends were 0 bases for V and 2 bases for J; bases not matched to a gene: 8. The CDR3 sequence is CAISESASGGQPTDTQYF. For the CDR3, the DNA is TGTGCCATCAGTGAGTCGGCTAGCGGGGGACAACCCACAGATACGCAGTATTTT.

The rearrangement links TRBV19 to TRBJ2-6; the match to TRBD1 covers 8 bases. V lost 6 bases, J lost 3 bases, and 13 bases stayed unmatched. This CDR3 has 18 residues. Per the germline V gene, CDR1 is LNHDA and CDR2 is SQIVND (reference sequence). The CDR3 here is CASSPHQGALVGANVLTF. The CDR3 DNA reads TGTGCCAGTAGCCCCCACCAGGGGGCGCTTGTTGGGGCCAACGTCCTGACTTTC.

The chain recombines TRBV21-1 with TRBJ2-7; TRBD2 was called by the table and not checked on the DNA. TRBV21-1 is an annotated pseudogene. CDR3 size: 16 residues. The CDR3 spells CASTRPEREFSYEQYF. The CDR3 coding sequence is TGTGCCAGCACCAGACCCGAGCGGGAGTTCTCCTACGAGCAGTACTTC.

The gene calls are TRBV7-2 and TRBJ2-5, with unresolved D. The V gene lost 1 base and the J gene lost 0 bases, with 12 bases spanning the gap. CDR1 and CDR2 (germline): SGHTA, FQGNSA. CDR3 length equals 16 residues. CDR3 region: CASSLEPDKYQETQYF. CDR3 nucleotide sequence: TGTGCCAGCAGCTTAGAACCTGACAAGTACCAAGAGACCCAGTACTTC.

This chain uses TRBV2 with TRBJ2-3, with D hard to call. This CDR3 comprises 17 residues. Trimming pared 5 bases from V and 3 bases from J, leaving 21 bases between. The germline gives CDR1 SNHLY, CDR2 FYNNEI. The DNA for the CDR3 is TGTGCCAGCAGTTCTGCCACTGGAGCGAGCCTGACAGATACGCAGTATTTT. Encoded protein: CASSSATGASLTDTQYF.

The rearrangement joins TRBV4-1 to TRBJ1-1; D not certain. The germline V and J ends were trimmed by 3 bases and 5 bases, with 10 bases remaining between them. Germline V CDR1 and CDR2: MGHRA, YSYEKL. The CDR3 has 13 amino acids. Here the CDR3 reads CASSHQRGTEAFF. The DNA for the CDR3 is TGCGCCAGCAGCCACCAACGGGGAACTGAAGCTTTCTTT.

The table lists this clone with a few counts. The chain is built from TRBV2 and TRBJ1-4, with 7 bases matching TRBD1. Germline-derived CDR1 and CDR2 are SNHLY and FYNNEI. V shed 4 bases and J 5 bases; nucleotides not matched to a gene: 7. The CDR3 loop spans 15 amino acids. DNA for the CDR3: TGTGCCAGCAGTGTGATTGGGACAGCAAATGAAAAACTGTTTTTT. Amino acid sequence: CASSVIGTANEKLFF.